This T cell receptor (beta chain) is from a study of glioma-infiltrating T cells (TCRdb year 2016). As for the study more broadly: The study sequenced TCR alpha- and beta-chain repertoires from glioma tissue, from non-neoplastic brain tissue and from matched peripheral blood mononuclear cells. To gauge divergence between tissue and blood T-cell populations, every tissue-infiltrating repertoire was compared against the peripheral blood repertoire from the same patient. Three low-grade glioma patients, 7 or 8 primary glioblastoma patients and three non-glioma patients contributing non-neoplastic brain tissue were included in the paired cohort. Findings and caveats that apply to the study as a whole: Tissue and blood shared very few CDR3 sequences, a result attributed to high CDR3 diversity and limited sampling. Group comparisons were based on small numbers of patients: three non-neoplastic, three low-grade glioma and roughly eight glioblastoma patients. VJ-independent divergence between tissue and blood was below expectation in non-neoplastic patients but above expectation in all gliomas, especially low-grade gliomas.

About this clonotype itself: Its antigen is unknown. It has no much larger one-base neighbor in the sample; base qualities were not kept.

TCR alpha and beta CDR3 regions were amplified with the iRepertoire nested amplicon-rescue multiplex PCR (arm-PCR) platform from RNA. The input for one-step reverse transcription and amplification was about 95-450 ng of either tissue mRNA or PBMC total RNA. After bead purification, a secondary multiplex PCR added Illumina adapters, and libraries were gel-purified between 200 and 400 bp. The libraries contained internal 6-nucleotide barcodes that were used for demultiplexing. The libraries were sequenced on an Illumina MiSeq using 2x220 or 2x250 nucleotide paired-end reads. The paper's data handling went like this. FLASH 1.2.11 was used to merge paired reads, and BWA-MEM then aligned the reads to the GRCh37 human genome before TRA and TRB reads were extracted. An IMGT-derived reference of cassette sequences and CDR3 motifs, with pseudogenes included, was used for V and J assignment. Reads were translated in three frames, and productive CDR3s were defined by a C…FGXG motif without stop codons. A clonotype was defined as a unique combination of a V-J cassette pair and a CDR3 amino acid sequence. Hamming distance filtering was applied to reads, with thresholds set by the sequence error rate of each sample in mapped regions. Clones were called with MiXCR by TCRdb after fastp trimmed the public reads at Q25, and only in-frame beta chains were retained. Rows with a matching CDR3 protein are joined into one entry that keeps the most common DNA and genes. The V and J calls here are based on TCRdb, not the publication. For this sample the table gives around 130,000 distinct CDR3 sequences, of which approximately 24% were detected only once. The ten top clones hold roughly a quarter of the sample.

From the cysteine up to the phenylalanine, the CDR3 has a length of 14 residues. The CDR3 DNA has 42 bases and is translated from base 1. The germline ends are 14 bases apart after V is trimmed by 5 bases and J by 4 bases. Via the germline V gene, CDR1 is SGHTA and CDR2 FQGTGA. This sequence was found in a human donor with low-grade glioma or glioblastoma, undergoing nonglioma brain surgery, or in good health (not recorded which). The sequence is built from TRBV7-3 and TRBJ1-1; no D gene can be assigned with confidence. Sequenced sample: glioma tissue, nonneoplastic brain tissue, or PBMCs (not recorded which). The DNA is as follows: TGTGCCAGCAGCCAGACCACAGCAATCACTGAAGCTTTCTTT. This yields the protein CASSQTTAITEAFF.